This T cell receptor beta chain emerged from a study of blood T cell repertoires in COVID-19. Study at large: Both acute and convalescent COVID-19 samples were obtained from the United States, Italy and Spain. PBMCs, B-cell-depleted T cells, or T cells provided the cDNA or gDNA that made up the material.

Germline CDR1 and CDR2: SGHVS and FQNEAQ. There are 14 residues in the CDR3. The V end lost 0 bases, the J end lost 4 bases, and 9 bases lay between the germline ends. Original handling: Cell counts per sample came from amplifying reference gene primers. This table comes from immunoSEQ multiplex PCR, and its TCRdb copy is limited to in-frame clones, with some not included. V and J calls plus clone size are reproduced from that table; the DNA served to infer D and trimming. The sample consists of about 94,000 clones, about 82% of them appearing once. This TCR derives from a woman aged 60 to 75 in a cohort sampled during active or convalescent COVID-19. The chain is built from TRBV7-8 and TRBJ1-2; D is unresolved. Sequencing input: peripheral blood. CDR3 residues: CASSLALAAYGYTF. As DNA, the CDR3 is TGTGCCAGCAGCTTAGCCCTCGCGGCCTATGGCTACACCTTC.